This T cell receptor (beta chain) was sequenced in a study of memory CD4+ T cells and cytomegalovirus serostatus. Generated by immunoSEQ multiplex PCR, the TCRdb table keeps only in-frame clones and is missing some. Among 35,000 to 45,000 clones, more than 75% were seen once, and the ten largest hold 0.79%. The sort gate was single viable CD3+CD4+CD8-CD45RO+ cells for memory CD4+ T cells. The source of this sequence is an adult in good health and CMV-seronegative. Material for sequencing was memory CD4+ T cells from blood.

This CDR3 reads CASTSGGNNSPLHF. CDR3 bases: TGTGCCAGCACTTCAGGGGGCAATAATTCACCCCTCCACTTT. V and J are TRBV28 and TRBJ1-6; 8 bases match TRBD1. CDR1 and CDR2 (germline): MDHEN, SYDVKM. The CDR3 totals 14 residues. V shed 7 bases and J 5 bases; nucleotides not matched to a gene: 4.